This TCR beta chain came from a study of OX40 agonist ivuxolimab in advanced cancers. At the level of the study: The group had a mean age of around 60 years, ranged from about 20 to 90, and was 82.7% male. Overall study findings and caveats: Among some nonresponders, normalized T-cell clonal expansion was also low.

Some clones are missing from TCRdb's copy, which holds only in-frame ones; the method was immunoSEQ multiplex PCR. The sample includes fewer than 95,000 clones, around 90% of them seen just once. Trimming cost V 4 bases and J 1 base, with 16 bases left between them. Germline CDR1 reads MNHNY; CDR2 reads SVGAGI (reference sequence). The CDR3 is 16 residues long. Regarding this clone: Its target is not known.

The sequence was obtained from an adult with an advanced solid tumor such as melanoma, head and neck, liver or kidney cancer. This rearrangement joins TRBV6-6 to TRBJ1-2; D possibly corresponds to TRBD1 (6 bases). Here the sequenced sample was CD4+ or CD8+ T cells sorted from blood, taken in a trial of the OX40 agonist ivuxolimab. The CDR3 sequence is CASSSDSTFVNYGYTF. The DNA for the CDR3 is TGTGCCAGCAGTTCGGACAGCACATTCGTTAACTATGGCTACACCTTC.